These 7 T cell receptor beta chains share one sample of origin, sequenced in a study of blood T cells in healthy people across ages (dated by TCRdb to the mid-2010s). Receptor amplification or capture employed 5' RACE. Reads for this sample came from an Illumina HiSeq 2500. A second PCR of roughly 7 to 11 cycles was performed with a sample-barcoded 5' primer and a J-beta primer mix. TCRdb itself trimmed the public reads at Q25 with fastp, ran MiXCR and retained productive beta chains. Identical CDR3 proteins give one entry, which carries the most common genes and DNA. The sample data list 1,500,000 or so distinct CDR3 sequences, and roughly 43% of these were observed just once. Around 4% of the sample belongs to the ten largest clones. The sequencing sample was made of blood. Every receptor here comes from a woman between 18 and 29 years old in good health.

This chain links TRBV7-2 with TRBJ1-2, with D uncertain. The V end was cut by 4 bases, the J end by 4 bases, with 16 bases between. The length of the CDR3 is 15 residues. Looked up from germline, CDR1 is SGHTA and CDR2 is FQGNSA. The CDR3 region is CASSYLPGLSYGYTF. In DNA, the CDR3 is TGTGCCAGCAGCTATCTGCCGGGCCTGAGCTATGGCTACACCTTC.

V usage is TRBV20-1 and J usage is TRBJ1-1; possibly TRBD1 for D (5 bases). Looked up from germline, CDR1 is DFQATT and CDR2 is SNEGSKA (reference sequence). This CDR3 has 11 amino acids. The CDR3 DNA sequence: TGCAGGGGGCATTCCAACACTGAAGCTTTCTTT. It specifies CRGHSNTEAFF.

CDR3 nucleotide sequence: TGCAGCGATCTTTCCGTTGGGACAGGGGGCCAAGGCTACACCTTC. Its translation is CSDLSVGTGGQGYTF. The chain links TRBV29-1 to TRBJ1-2, with TRBD1 matching over 12 bases. This CDR3 spans 15 amino acids. Germline V gives CDR1 SQVTM, CDR2 ANQGSEA. The trim removed 7 bases at V and 8 bases at J, leaving 14 bases unmatched.

The V and J genes are TRBV21-1 and TRBJ2-1; the table gives TRBD1 as D, unverified against the DNA. TRBV21-1 is tagged as a pseudogene. This CDR3 contains 17 residues. CDR3 DNA sequence: TGTGCCAGCAGCAAAGTAAGGGACAGGGGCGGATACAATGAGCAGTTCTTC. Protein product: CASSKVRDRGGYNEQFF.

On this clonotype itself: A much larger clone lies one base from this, so it may be a read error. The chain employs TRBV3-1 and TRBJ1-2; D is possibly TRBD1 (5 bases). The CDR3 has 13 amino acids. From germline, CDR1 is LGHDT and CDR2 YNNKEL (reference sequence). Deletions cut 1 base from V and 4 bases from J, with 7 bases between. This CDR3 reads CASSQGTIYGYTF. The CDR3 nucleotides read TGTGCCAGCAGCCAAGGGACAATCTATGGCTACACCTTC. Based on the CDR3 plus reference TRBV3-1 and TRBJ1-2, the full variable domain is DTAVSQTPKYLVTQMGNDKSIKCEQNLGHDTMYWYKQDSKKFLKIMFSYNNKELIINETVPNRFSPKSPDKAHLNLHINSLELGDSAVYFCASSQGTIYGYTFGSGTRLTVV.

The J gene is TRBJ2-7, the V gene TRBV5-1, with a tentative D call TRBD1 (6 bases). V lost 4 bases, J lost 2 bases, and 19 bases lay in between. The CDR3 totals 16 residues. Looked up from germline, CDR1 is SGHRS and CDR2 is YFSETQ. DNA of the CDR3: TGCGCCAGCAGCGGACGCCTCACAGGGCCGACCTACGAGCAGTACTTC. As protein: CASSGRLTGPTYEQYF.

The rearrangement uses TRBV21-1 and TRBJ2-7; TRBD1 reflects the table's D call only, with no check against the DNA. TRBV21-1 is labeled a pseudogene. This CDR3 has 11 residues. CDR3 coding DNA: TGTGCCAGCAGCGGGGGGCACGAGCAGTACTTC. As protein: CASSGGHEQYF.